This T cell receptor beta chain was documented in a study of CXCR3-negative and CXCR3-positive naive CD8 T cells. Study-wide points: CD5 surface expression was similar among naive subsets, and TCR strength was estimated by inference from TRB CDR3 properties. Memory CD8+ T cell repertoires were far less diverse than both naive subsets.

A word on this clonotype: What it binds is unknown.

The authors gated naive CD8+ T cells as CD45RO-CCR7+CD27+CD95-. 5' RACE with UMI labels generated the TRB cDNA libraries. TCRdb reprocessed the 5' RACE reads and stores each CDR3 protein as one record, lacking DNA. The sample features over 100,000 distinct CDR3 sequences, with about 0.48% in its top ten. Sequenced input: naive CXCR3- CD8+ T cells from blood. Sample subset: CD45RO-CCR7+CD27+CD95- naive CD8+ T cells lacking CXCR3 (TNR3-). This receptor was identified in a human donor in good health. Some clones in this sample may be carry-over from other donors' samples.

The CDR3 sequence: CASSRLAGQPDTQYF. This sequence joins TRBV6-5 and TRBJ2-3; the D call of TRBD2 rests on TCRdb alone, since no DNA is present to check it. The CDR3 covers 15 residues. Germline CDR1 MNHEY, CDR2 SVGAGI.